A single T cell receptor beta chain is shown here with its context. The data originate from a study of blood T cell repertoires in COVID-19. Study-level background: Samples taken during acute and convalescent COVID-19 were collected in the United States, Italy and Spain. T cells, B-cell-depleted T cells, or PBMCs supplied cDNA or gDNA.

CDR3 length: 15 residues. Germline CDR1 reads KGHSH; CDR2 reads LQKENI. The V end lost 3 bases, the J end lost 4 bases, and 13 bases lay between the germline ends. As processed by the authors: Cell counts per sample came from amplifying reference gene primers. Assay used: immunoSEQ multiplex PCR; TCRdb lists only in-frame clones, some missing. V, J and clone size were drawn from that table, and D and trimming were deduced from the DNA. Counted here are 50,000 to 70,000 clones, 80% to 90% occurring once; the ten biggest clones make up approximately 8%. The V gene is TRBV18, the J gene TRBJ1-3; D gene uncertain. The material sequenced was peripheral blood. This clonotype originated in a human donor with active COVID-19. The donor label of this sample is uncertain. CDR3 amino acids: CASSPLDIRGNTIYF. CDR3 bases: TGTGCCAGCTCACCGTTAGACATAAGAGGAAACACCATATATTTT.